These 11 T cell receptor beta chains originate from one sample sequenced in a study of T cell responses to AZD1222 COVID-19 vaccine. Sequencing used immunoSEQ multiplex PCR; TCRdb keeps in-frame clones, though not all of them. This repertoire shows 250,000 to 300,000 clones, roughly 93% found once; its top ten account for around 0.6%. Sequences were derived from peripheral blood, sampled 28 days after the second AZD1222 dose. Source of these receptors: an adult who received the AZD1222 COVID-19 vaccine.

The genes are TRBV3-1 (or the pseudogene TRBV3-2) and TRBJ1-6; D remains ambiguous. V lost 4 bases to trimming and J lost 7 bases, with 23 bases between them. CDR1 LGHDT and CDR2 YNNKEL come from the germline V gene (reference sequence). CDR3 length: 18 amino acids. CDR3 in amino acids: CASSPFERPGPPNSPLHF. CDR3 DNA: TGTGCCAGCAGCCCCTTCGAACGTCCTGGACCGCCAAATTCACCCCTCCACTTT.

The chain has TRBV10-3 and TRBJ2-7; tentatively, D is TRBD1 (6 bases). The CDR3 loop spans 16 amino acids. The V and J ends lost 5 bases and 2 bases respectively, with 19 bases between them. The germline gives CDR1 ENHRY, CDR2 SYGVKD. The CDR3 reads CAISPGQTQATYEQYF. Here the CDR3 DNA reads TGTGCCATCAGTCCAGGACAGACACAGGCGACCTACGAGCAGTACTTC.

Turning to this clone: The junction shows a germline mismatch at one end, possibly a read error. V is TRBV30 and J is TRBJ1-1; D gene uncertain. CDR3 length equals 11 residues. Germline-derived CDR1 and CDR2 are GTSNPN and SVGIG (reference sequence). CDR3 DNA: TGTACCTGGAGGGAAAACACTGAAGCTTTCTTT. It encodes CTWRENTEAFF.

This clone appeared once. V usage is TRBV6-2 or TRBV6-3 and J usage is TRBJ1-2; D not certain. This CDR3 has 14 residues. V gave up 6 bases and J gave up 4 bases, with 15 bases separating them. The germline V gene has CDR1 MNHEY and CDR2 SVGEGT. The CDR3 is CASSPGSGVYGYTF. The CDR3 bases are TGTGCCAGCAGCCCCGGCTCCGGGGTCTATGGCTACACCTTC.

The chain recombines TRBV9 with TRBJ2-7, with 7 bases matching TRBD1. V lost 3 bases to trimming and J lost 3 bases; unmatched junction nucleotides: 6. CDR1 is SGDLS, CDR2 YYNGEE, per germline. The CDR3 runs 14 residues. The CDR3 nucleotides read TGTGCCAGCAGCGAAGGGGGCGGTGGCTACGAGCAGTACTTC. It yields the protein CASSEGGGGYEQYF.

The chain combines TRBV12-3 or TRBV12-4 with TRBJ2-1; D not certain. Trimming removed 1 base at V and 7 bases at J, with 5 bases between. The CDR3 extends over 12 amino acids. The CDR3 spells CASSLGGNEQFF. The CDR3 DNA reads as TGTGCCAGCAGTTTAGGGGGAAATGAGCAGTTCTTC.

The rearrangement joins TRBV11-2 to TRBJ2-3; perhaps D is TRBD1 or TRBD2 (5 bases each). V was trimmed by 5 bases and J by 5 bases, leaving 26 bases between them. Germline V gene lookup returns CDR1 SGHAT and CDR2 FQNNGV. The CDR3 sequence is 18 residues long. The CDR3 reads CASSPGRSNWAYGDTQYF. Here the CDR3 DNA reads TGTGCCAGCAGCCCGGGACGTTCAAACTGGGCGTACGGAGATACGCAGTATTTT.

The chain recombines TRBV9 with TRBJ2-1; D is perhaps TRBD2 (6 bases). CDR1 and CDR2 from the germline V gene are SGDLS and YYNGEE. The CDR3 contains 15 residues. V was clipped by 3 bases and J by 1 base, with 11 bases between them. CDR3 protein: CASSEWAGSYNEQFF. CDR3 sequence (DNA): TGTGCCAGCAGCGAGTGGGCGGGATCCTACAATGAGCAGTTCTTC.

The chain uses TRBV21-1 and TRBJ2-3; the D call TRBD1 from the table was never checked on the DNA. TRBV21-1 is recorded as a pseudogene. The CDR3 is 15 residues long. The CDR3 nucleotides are TGTGCCAGCAAGAGACGGACAGTATCCACAGATACGCAGTATTTT. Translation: CASKRRTVSTDTQYF.

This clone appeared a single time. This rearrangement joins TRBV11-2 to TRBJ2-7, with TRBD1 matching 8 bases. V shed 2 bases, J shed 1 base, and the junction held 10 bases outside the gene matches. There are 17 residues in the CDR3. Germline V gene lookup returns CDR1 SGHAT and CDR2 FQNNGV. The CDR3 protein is CASSLIFGQGKSYEQYF. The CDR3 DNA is TGTGCCAGCAGCTTAATCTTCGGACAGGGAAAGTCCTACGAGCAGTACTTC.

The CDR3 spells CASSEAAQHQPQHF. CDR3 coding DNA: TGTGCCAGCAGTGAAGCGGCACAGCATCAGCCCCAGCATTTT. J is TRBJ1-5 and V is TRBV6-1; the D is unclear. Germline lookup yields CDR1 MNHNS and CDR2 SASEGT. Between the trimmed V and J ends, which lost 0 bases and 5 bases, there was a span of 8 bases. CDR3 length: 14 amino acids.